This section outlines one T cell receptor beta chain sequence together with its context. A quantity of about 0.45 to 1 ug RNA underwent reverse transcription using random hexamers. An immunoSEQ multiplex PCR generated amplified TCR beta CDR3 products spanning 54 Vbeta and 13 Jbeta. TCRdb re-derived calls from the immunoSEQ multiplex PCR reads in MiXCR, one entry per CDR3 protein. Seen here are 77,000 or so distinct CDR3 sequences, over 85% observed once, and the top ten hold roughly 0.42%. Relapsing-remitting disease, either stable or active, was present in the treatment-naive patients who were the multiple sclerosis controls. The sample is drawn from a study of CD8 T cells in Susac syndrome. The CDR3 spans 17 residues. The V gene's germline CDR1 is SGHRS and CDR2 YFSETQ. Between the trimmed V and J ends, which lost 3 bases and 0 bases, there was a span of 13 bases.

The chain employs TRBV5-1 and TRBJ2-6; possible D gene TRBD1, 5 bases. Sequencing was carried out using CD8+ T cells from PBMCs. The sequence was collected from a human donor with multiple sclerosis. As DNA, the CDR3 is TGCGCCAGCAGCTGGGATACAGGTCTCTCTGGGGCCAACGTCCTGACTTTC. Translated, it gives CASSWDTGLSGANVLTF.